The 23 T cell receptor beta chains in this list originate from one sample, sequenced in a study of beta chain features in type 1 diabetes. Of the isolated RNA, all was reverse transcribed, and so the sequenced material was expressed TCRB transcripts. Sequenced by immunoSEQ multiplex PCR; TCRdb stores in-frame clones only, minus some. The sample shows 250,000 to 350,000 clones, 11% to 15% of them seen only once. Input material: central memory CD4+ T cells from blood. The receptors originated from a man aged 25 to 45 in good health.

This clone was observed a handful of times. The genes are TRBV6-1 and TRBJ2-1; TRBD1 or TRBD2 may be the D gene (5 bases each). Germline CDR1 and CDR2: MNHNS and SASEGT. The germline V and J ends were trimmed by 8 bases and 7 bases, with 18 bases remaining between them. CDR3 size: 14 residues. The CDR3 region has the DNA TGTGCCAGCGGAAACCGGGGCCGGCTGAATGAGCAGTTCTTC. It translates to CASGNRGRLNEQFF.

This clone was detected only a few times. A much larger clone is a single base away; this may be a read error. The V and J genes are TRBV7-2 and TRBJ2-1; D gene ambiguous. With 5 bases removed from V and 7 bases from J, the gap between germline ends came to 6 bases. The CDR3 length is 11 residues. Germline V gene sequence: CDR1 SGHTA, CDR2 FQGNSA. The DNA for the CDR3 is TGTGCCAGCAGCCAGGTGAATGAGCAGTTCTTC. Protein product: CASSQVNEQFF. Full variable domain (outside the CDR3, taken from reference TRBV7-2 and TRBJ2-1): GAGVSQSPSNKVTEKGKDVELRCDPISGHTALYWYRQSLGQGLEFLIYFQGNSAPDKSGLPSDRFSAERTGGSVSTLTIQRTQQEDSAVYLCASSQVNEQFFGPGTRLTVL.

In this sample, this clone turned up a few times. The CDR3 nucleotides read TGTGCCAGCAGCTTGGCAGACTCCTACAATGAGCAGTTCTTC. Its translation is CASSLADSYNEQFF. This chain connects TRBV9 to TRBJ2-1; D unclear. Looked up from germline, CDR1 is SGDLS and CDR2 is YYNGEE. The CDR3 loop spans 14 amino acids. The V and J ends lost 4 bases and 0 bases respectively, with 8 bases between them. Combining the CDR3 with reference TRBV9 and TRBJ2-1 gives the whole variable domain DSGVTQTPKHLITATGQRVTLRCSPRSGDLSVYWYQQSLDQGLQFLIQYYNGEERAKGNILERFSAQQFPDLHSELNLSSLELGDSALYFCASSLADSYNEQFFGPGTRLTVL.

In regard to this clone: Just one base apart from a much larger clone, this may be a read error. The chain is built from TRBV4-2 and TRBJ2-2; D gene unclear. Trimming took 3 bases from V and 6 from J, leaving 5 bases between them. The CDR3 is made up of 12 amino acids. CDR1 and CDR2 (germline): LGHNA, YNFKEQ. CDR3 amino acids: CASSHGPGELFF. As DNA, the CDR3 is TGTGCCAGCAGCCATGGGCCCGGGGAGCTGTTTTTT.

The gene calls are TRBV4-2 and TRBJ2-5, with 8 bases identical to TRBD1. V dropped 1 base and J dropped 1; count of bases not matched to a gene: 2. CDR3 length: 15 residues. Germline loops: CDR1 LGHNA, CDR2 YNFKEQ. The CDR3 coding sequence is TGTGCCAGCAGCCAAGGGACAGGGTCCCAAGAGACCCAGTACTTC. This gives the protein CASSQGTGSQETQYF.

The chain links TRBV30 to TRBJ1-3; no clear D gene. Trimming stripped 0 bases from V and 3 bases from J, with 9 bases between. Germline CDR1 GTSNPN, CDR2 SVGIG (reference sequence). The CDR3 covers 14 residues. The chain's CDR3 is CAWSVERSGNTIYF. The CDR3 DNA reads as TGTGCCTGGAGTGTAGAACGAAGTGGAAACACCATATATTTT.

In this sample, this clone turned up a few times. The V gene is TRBV29-1, the J gene TRBJ1-4; possibly TRBD1 for D (6 bases). The CDR3 is 13 amino acids. V dropped 6 bases and J dropped 8 bases, with 16 bases sitting between them. Germline CDR1 SQVTM, CDR2 ANQGSEA. In DNA, the CDR3 is TGCAGCGTGGGGCGGGACATTGGGGAAAAACTGTTTTTT. Protein product: CSVGRDIGEKLFF.

The chain uses TRBV10-2 and TRBJ1-2; the D is unclear. The CDR3 totals 14 residues. The ends were cut back, 4 bases at V and 1 base at J, with 10 bases in the middle. The germline V gene encodes CDR1 WSHSY and CDR2 SAAADI. CDR3 in DNA: TGCGCCAGCAGTGGGGGAGGGAATAACTATGGCTACACCTTC. It is translated as CASSGGGNNYGYTF.

The V gene is TRBV9, the J gene TRBJ2-5, with D maybe TRBD2 (7 bases). CDR3 size: 14 residues. The V gene lost 2 bases and the J gene lost 5 bases, with 13 bases spanning the gap. Germline CDR1 reads SGDLS; CDR2 reads YYNGEE. The CDR3: CASSVGLGGETQYF. In DNA, the CDR3 is TGTGCCAGCAGCGTTGGACTAGGGGGGGAGACCCAGTACTTC.

This clone came up a few times. The chain recombines TRBV4-1 with TRBJ1-4; no clear D gene. CDR1 and CDR2 from the germline V gene are MGHRA and YSYEKL. V was trimmed by 3 bases and J by 5 bases, leaving 10 bases between them. CDR3 length: 14 amino acids. CDR3 residues: CASSHGERNEKLFF. As DNA, the CDR3 is TGCGCCAGCAGCCACGGCGAACGAAATGAAAAACTGTTTTTT.

The chain carries TRBV6-1 and TRBJ1-5; 9 positions agree with TRBD1. The CDR3 totals 14 residues. CDR1 and CDR2 from the germline V gene are MNHNS and SASEGT. The junction had 7 bases not matched to a gene; V was cut back by 5 bases and J by 8 bases. The CDR3 reads CASSIQGALEPQHF. The CDR3 DNA follows: TGTGCCAGCAGTATACAGGGGGCTCTTGAGCCCCAGCATTTT.

J is TRBJ1-1 and V is TRBV6-6; tentatively, D is TRBD1 (6 bases). The CDR3 is made up of 15 amino acids. The V end was cut by 6 bases, the J end by 1 base, with 15 bases between. Looked up from germline, CDR1 is MNHNY and CDR2 is SVGAGI (reference sequence). CDR3 nucleotide sequence: TGTGCCAGCAGCGACAGGACCCGGGGGAACACTGAAGCTTTCTTT. This encodes CASSDRTRGNTEAFF.

This clone has ten or more counts. The chain links TRBV7-2 to TRBJ2-6, with D unclear. Germline loops: CDR1 SGHTA, CDR2 FQGNSA. The CDR3 has 14 amino acids. Trimming left V 6 bases short and J 0 bases short, with 6 bases between. This CDR3 is CASRESSGANVLTF. The CDR3 DNA is TGTGCCAGCAGAGAGAGCTCTGGGGCCAACGTCCTGACTTTC.

J is TRBJ1-2 and V is TRBV29-1; 9 bases fit TRBD1. CDR3 length equals 13 residues. Germline CDR1 and CDR2: SQVTM and ANQGSEA. Unmatched junction bases numbered 6, after V lost 5 bases and J lost 5 bases. The CDR3 is CSVYGQGRYGYTF. CDR3 sequence (DNA): TGCAGCGTTTACGGACAGGGGAGGTATGGCTACACCTTC. Filled out from reference TRBV29-1 and TRBJ1-2, the complete variable domain reads SAVISQKPSRDICQRGTSLTIQCQVDSQVTMMFWYRQQPGQSLTLIATANQGSEATYESGFVIDKFPISRPNLTFSTLTVSNMSPEDSSIYLCSVYGQGRYGYTFGSGTRLTVV.

This clone came up a few times. Relative to the germline gene, one junction end is altered; a read error may explain this. The V call is TRBV6-5, the J call TRBJ1-3, with 7 bases matching TRBD1. The CDR3 extends over 14 amino acids. Germline V lookup: CDR1 MNHEY, CDR2 SVGAGI. CDR3 coding DNA: TGTGCCATCAGTGAGCAGGGGGCTGGAAACACCATATATTTT. Translating it yields CAISEQGAGNTIYF.

This rearrangement joins TRBV19 to TRBJ2-7, with a possible D match to TRBD1 (5 bases). Germline V lookup: CDR1 LNHDA, CDR2 SQIVND (reference sequence). The CDR3 loop spans 16 amino acids. The germline V and J ends were trimmed by 3 bases and 4 bases, with 19 bases remaining between them. CDR3 in DNA: TGTGCCAGTAGTATGTTGCGAAGGCAGGGATTTTACGAGCAGTACGTC. Translated, it gives CASSMLRRQGFYEQYV.

This clone was picked up a small number of times. The chain joins TRBV19 to TRBJ2-1; maybe TRBD2 (6 bases). Germline CDR1 reads LNHDA; CDR2 reads SQIVND (reference sequence). The length of the CDR3 is 17 residues. Trimming cost V 6 bases and J 12 bases, with 30 bases left between them. The CDR3 region has the DNA TGTGCCAGTAGCCCACAGCCCGCTAGCGTAGTAAGTGAAGGGCAGTTCTTC. This translates into CASSPQPASVVSEGQFF.

This clone was observed a handful of times. V usage is TRBV5-8 and J usage is TRBJ2-1; no clear D. Germline CDR1 and CDR2: SGHTS and YDEGEE. CDR3 length: 15 residues. V lost 4 bases and J 3 bases, leaving 14 bases between the germline ends. This CDR3 is CASSRAGVHYNEQFF. DNA of the CDR3: TGTGCCAGCAGCCGGGCTGGGGTTCACTACAATGAGCAGTTCTTC.

V gene TRBV10-3 combines with J gene TRBJ1-2, with D tentatively TRBD1 (6 bases). Trimming stripped 10 bases from V and 6 bases from J, with 21 bases between. Germline V CDR1 and CDR2: ENHRY, SYGVKD. The CDR3 contains 14 residues. Here the CDR3 DNA reads TGTGCCAGCAGAGACTACCTTCACAGGGATGGCTACACCTTC. This encodes CASRDYLHRDGYTF.

Note on this clone: A much larger clone is a single base away; this may be a read error. This sequence joins TRBV7-8 and TRBJ2-1; 7 bases are a match to TRBD2. The V gene's germline CDR1 is SGHVS and CDR2 FQNEAQ. J lost 5 bases, V lost 0 bases, and 1 base had no gene match. CDR3 length equals 14 residues. This CDR3 is CASSLASGHNEQFF. The CDR3 nucleotides read TGTGCCAGCAGCTTAGCTAGCGGGCACAATGAGCAGTTCTTC.

The chain carries TRBV5-5 and TRBJ1-2; D possibly corresponds to TRBD1 (5 bases). Germline V gene sequence: CDR1 SGHKS, CDR2 YYEKEE (reference sequence). The V and J ends lost 4 bases and 4 bases respectively, with 17 bases between them. The CDR3 loop spans 15 amino acids. DNA for the CDR3: TGTGCCAGCAGCCCCGGGGCCTTAGGCCTCTATGGCTACACCTTC. Its protein product is CASSPGALGLYGYTF.

V usage is TRBV7-2 and J usage is TRBJ1-2; no reliable D call. Germline V gene sequence: CDR1 SGHTA, CDR2 FQGNSA. V was clipped by 1 base and J by 2 bases, with 14 bases between them. The CDR3 contains 16 residues. The chain's CDR3 is CASSLDPILRNYGYTF. CDR3 DNA sequence: TGTGCCAGCAGCTTAGACCCTATCCTCAGAAACTATGGCTACACCTTC.

Concerning this clone itself: At one boundary the junction diverges from the germline segment, which might be a read error. The rearrangement links TRBV9 to TRBJ1-4; 8 bases match TRBD1. The CDR3 runs to 17 residues. Germline CDR1 reads SGDLS; CDR2 reads YYNGEE. CDR3 in amino acids: CASSVDPPGGSKEKLFF. CDR3 DNA sequence: TGTGCCAGCAGCGTAGACCCGCCAGGGGGCTCTAAGGAAAAACTGTTTTTT.